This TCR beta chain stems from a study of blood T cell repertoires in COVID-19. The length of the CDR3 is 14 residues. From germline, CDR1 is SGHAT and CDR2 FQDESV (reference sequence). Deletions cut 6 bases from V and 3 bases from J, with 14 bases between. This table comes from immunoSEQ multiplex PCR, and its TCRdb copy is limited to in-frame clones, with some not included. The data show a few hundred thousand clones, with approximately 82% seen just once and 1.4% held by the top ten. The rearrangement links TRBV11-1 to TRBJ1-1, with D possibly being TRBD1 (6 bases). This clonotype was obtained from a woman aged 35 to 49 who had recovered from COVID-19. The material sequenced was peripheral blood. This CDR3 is CASSGTWADTEAFF. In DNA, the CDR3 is TGTGCCAGCAGTGGGACATGGGCTGACACTGAAGCTTTCTTT. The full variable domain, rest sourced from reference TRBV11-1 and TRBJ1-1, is EAEVAQSPRYKITEKSQAVAFWCDPISGHATLYWYRQILGQGPELLVQFQDESVVDDSQLPKDRFSAERLKGVDSTLKIQPAELGDSAMYLCASSGTWADTEAFFGQGTRLTVV.